This T cell receptor (beta chain) was sequenced during a study of T cells in localized non-small cell lung cancer. The assay was immunoSEQ multiplex PCR, and TCRdb's table has in-frame clones only and misses some. The sample comprises tens of thousands of clones, less than 80% of which are singletons, and about 38% rests with the top ten. This clone was counted once. V shed 3 bases and J 2 bases; nucleotides not matched to a gene: 5. CDR3 length: 16 amino acids. The germline gives CDR1 SGHRS, CDR2 YFSETQ. This clonotype was obtained from a male donor aged 60 or older with stage II squamous cell lung carcinoma. The V gene is TRBV5-1, the J gene TRBJ2-4; 10 bases agree with TRBD2. The sequencing used peripheral blood, collected before any cancer treatment. The CDR3 DNA reads TGCGCCAGCAGCTCCTCTAGCGGGAGACCCAAAAACATTCAGTACTTC. As protein: CASSSSSGRPKNIQYF.